These 26 T cell receptor beta chains came from one sample sequenced in a study of blood T cell repertoires in COVID-19. The data were produced by immunoSEQ multiplex PCR, yet TCRdb's version contains in-frame clones alone and is incomplete. Of about 90,000 clones listed, 80% to 95% are singletons. Sequencing was performed on peripheral blood. The receptors stem from a woman in her fifties or sixties with active COVID-19.

This sequence joins TRBV7-2 and TRBJ1-5, with a weak D call TRBD1 (5 bases). This CDR3 has 15 amino acids. The germline V and J ends were trimmed by 1 base and 4 bases, with 11 bases remaining between them. Germline lookup yields CDR1 SGHTA and CDR2 FQGNSA. CDR3 coding DNA: TGTGCCAGCAGCTTAGATCCGACAGCTAATCAGCCCCAGCATTTT. It codes for CASSLDPTANQPQHF.

V and J are TRBV30 and TRBJ1-4; D is uncertain. Trimming removed 4 bases from V and 5 bases from J, with 5 bases in between. From germline, CDR1 is GTSNPN and CDR2 SVGIG (reference sequence). The CDR3 runs 11 residues. CDR3 loop: CAWMRNEKLFF. DNA for the CDR3: TGTGCCTGGATGAGAAATGAAAAACTGTTTTTT.

V and J are TRBV6-2 or TRBV6-3 and TRBJ1-1; D remains unclear. CDR3 length equals 13 residues. V gave up 2 bases and J gave up 2 bases, with 6 bases separating them. Germline V gene data show CDR1 as MNHEY and CDR2 as SVGEGT. DNA for the CDR3: TGTGCCAGCAGTTACCCCAGAAACACTGAAGCTTTCTTT. As protein: CASSYPRNTEAFF.

The chain is built from TRBV5-1 and TRBJ2-3; TRBD1 aligns across 9 bases. The germline CDR1 and CDR2 sequences are SGHRS and YFSETQ. Trimming removed 4 bases from V and 2 bases from J; junction bases left unmatched: 8. The CDR3 is 16 amino acids. The CDR3 region is CASSPGTGLNTDTQYF. For the CDR3, the DNA is TGCGCCAGCAGCCCCGGGACAGGGCTCAACACAGATACGCAGTATTTT.

The V call is TRBV10-3, the J call TRBJ2-5; TRBD1 agrees at 9 bases. CDR1 and CDR2 (germline): ENHRY, SYGVKD. CDR3 length equals 16 residues. The ends lost 0 bases at V and 2 bases at J; junction bases unmatched: 4. The chain's CDR3 is CAISESTGTGQETQYF. The CDR3 DNA reads TGTGCCATCAGTGAGTCTACGGGGACAGGGCAAGAGACCCAGTACTTC.

The J gene is TRBJ2-3, the V gene TRBV12-5; no definite D call. V lost 1 base and J 2 bases, leaving 4 bases between the germline ends. The germline CDR1 and CDR2 sequences are LGHNT and FRNRAP. This CDR3 is built from 13 residues. The CDR3: CASGLANTDTQYF. Written as DNA, the CDR3 is TGTGCTAGTGGTTTGGCCAACACAGATACGCAGTATTTT.

The rearrangement uses TRBV6-5 and TRBJ1-1; a possible D gene is TRBD1 (6 bases). V lost 0 bases and J lost 4, with 12 bases in between. This CDR3 is 15 amino acids long. In germline, CDR1 is MNHEY, CDR2 SVGAGI. Written as DNA, the CDR3 is TGTGCCAGCAGTTACTCGAAGGGGGTGAGCACTGAAGCTTTCTTT. This gives the protein CASSYSKGVSTEAFF.

The gene calls are TRBV7-8 and TRBJ2-5, with 9 nucleotides matching TRBD2. Germline values: CDR1 SGHVS, CDR2 FQNEAQ. The J segment lost 5 bases and the V segment lost 8 bases, leaving 6 bases of the junction unmatched. This CDR3 is built from 13 residues. In DNA form, the CDR3 reads TGTGCCAGCGGAACAGCGGGAGGCGAGACCCAGTACTTC. The encoded protein is CASGTAGGETQYF.

The rearrangement uses TRBV6-2 or TRBV6-3 and TRBJ1-5, with 7 bases matching TRBD1. Per the germline V gene, CDR1 is MNHEY and CDR2 is SVGEGT. This CDR3 has 14 amino acids. Germline trimming cut 6 bases from V and 4 bases from J; bases unmatched to any gene: 6. CDR3 DNA sequence: TGTGCCAGCAGCAGGGACAGCTTGAATCAGCCCCAGCATTTT. Encoded protein: CASSRDSLNQPQHF.

As concerns this clone: In the same sample, other DNA sequences code for this CDR3. V gene TRBV3-1 (or the pseudogene TRBV3-2) combines with J gene TRBJ2-1; 8 nucleotides align to TRBD2. From germline, CDR1 is LGHDT and CDR2 YNNKEL (reference sequence). V was clipped by 2 bases and J by 1 base; unmatched bases: 1. There are 15 residues in the CDR3. The CDR3 loop is CASSQRGGSYNEQFF. The CDR3, as DNA: TGTGCCAGCAGCCAACGGGGGGGGTCCTACAATGAGCAGTTCTTC.

This chain links TRBV9 with TRBJ2-1; D call uncertain. From germline, CDR1 is SGDLS and CDR2 YYNGEE. This CDR3 has 15 amino acids. With 0 bases removed from V and 0 bases from J, the gap between germline ends came to 7 bases. CDR3 region: CASSVDGGSYNEQFF. The CDR3 DNA reads TGTGCCAGCAGCGTAGACGGCGGCTCCTACAATGAGCAGTTCTTC.

The chain employs TRBV9 and TRBJ1-2; no clear D gene. CDR3 length: 13 amino acids. Germline V gives CDR1 SGDLS, CDR2 YYNGEE. V was trimmed by 3 bases and J by 1 base, leaving 7 bases between them. The CDR3: CASSADFNYGYTF. CDR3 in DNA: TGTGCCAGCAGCGCGGACTTTAACTATGGCTACACCTTC.

V usage is TRBV6-5 and J usage is TRBJ1-1; 7 bases align to TRBD1. V lost 10 bases to trimming and J lost 1 base; unmatched junction nucleotides: 6. Germline CDR1 MNHEY, CDR2 SVGAGI. This CDR3 has 13 residues. In DNA, the CDR3 is TGTGCCAATGACAGGGTACGGAACACTGAAGCTTTCTTT. Amino acid sequence: CANDRVRNTEAFF.

The CDR3, as DNA: TGTGCCAGCAGCCACAATTCCGGGGAAGGGAGGAACAATGAGCAGTTCTTC. It is translated as CASSHNSGEGRNNEQFF. The chain joins TRBV4-2 to TRBJ2-1, with D possibly being TRBD2 (6 bases). The CDR3 loop spans 17 amino acids. Per germline, CDR1 LGHNA and CDR2 YNFKEQ. Trimming took 3 bases from V and 5 from J, leaving 20 bases between them.

The J gene is TRBJ1-5, the V gene TRBV15; no reliable D call. Germline-derived CDR1 and CDR2 are LNHNV and YYDKDF (reference sequence). The ends were cut back, 3 bases at V and 4 bases at J, with 7 bases in the middle. The CDR3 has 13 residues. The DNA of the CDR3 is TGTGCCACCAGCAGTCGAGAAAATCAGCCCCAGCATTTT. It encodes CATSSRENQPQHF.

The chain is built from TRBV24-1 and TRBJ1-5; D possibly corresponds to TRBD1 (5 bases). CDR1 and CDR2 (germline): KGHDR, SFDVKD. This CDR3 contains 15 residues. Trimming removed 5 bases from V and 0 bases from J, with 10 bases in between. The CDR3 sequence is CATSGGGDSNQPQHF. DNA of the CDR3: TGTGCCACCAGTGGGGGAGGGGATAGCAATCAGCCCCAGCATTTT.

CDR3 sequence reads: CASSLAGGRRDEQYF. The CDR3 DNA sequence: TGTGCCAGCAGCTTGGCCGGGGGGCGCCGGGACGAGCAGTACTTC. The chain couples TRBV5-4 to TRBJ2-7; weak D call: TRBD2 (7 bases). Trimming took 0 bases from V and 5 from J, leaving 15 bases between them. The CDR3 sequence is 15 residues long. Germline CDR1 and CDR2: SGHNT and YYREEE (reference sequence).

The table lists this clone with a count of one. The chain links TRBV5-1 to TRBJ1-1; TRBD1 might be the D (5 bases). Deletions cut 2 bases from V and 4 bases from J, with 12 bases between. Germline-derived CDR1 and CDR2 are SGHRS and YFSETQ. The CDR3 is 14 amino acids. DNA of the CDR3: TGCGCCAGCAGCTTTCAGGGAGGGATCACTGAAGCTTTCTTT. This translates into CASSFQGGITEAFF.

The chain carries TRBV5-4 and TRBJ2-7, with D possibly matching TRBD1 (6 bases). With 3 bases removed from V and 2 bases from J, the gap between germline ends came to 15 bases. The CDR3 is 15 amino acids. The germline CDR1 and CDR2 sequences are SGHNT and YYREEE (reference sequence). CDR3 nucleotide sequence: TGTGCCAGCAGCTCTGGCCAGGGGAAGACCTACGAGCAGTACTTC. Translated, it gives CASSSGQGKTYEQYF.

The chain uses TRBV19 and TRBJ2-3; D is perhaps TRBD1 (5 bases). Germline V gives CDR1 LNHDA, CDR2 SQIVND (reference sequence). V was clipped by 5 bases and J by 0 bases, with 9 bases between them. The CDR3 totals 14 residues. CDR3 in amino acids: CASSWAGSTDTQYF. Written as DNA, the CDR3 is TGTGCCAGTAGTTGGGCAGGGAGCACAGATACGCAGTATTTT. Full variable domain (missing parts from reference TRBV19 and TRBJ2-3): DGGITQSPKYLFRKEGQNVTLSCEQNLNHDAMYWYRQDPGQGLRLIYYSQIVNDFQKGDIAEGYSVSREKKESFPLTVTSAQKNPTAFYLCASSWAGSTDTQYFGPGTRLTVL.

This chain uses TRBV15 with TRBJ1-1, with TRBD1 identical over 7 bases. The CDR3 length is 14 residues. The J segment lost 11 bases and the V segment lost 1 base, leaving 10 bases of the junction unmatched. The germline V gene has CDR1 LNHNV and CDR2 YYDKDF (reference sequence). CDR3 region: CATSRASFGTVAFF. The CDR3 DNA sequence: TGTGCCACCAGCAGAGCGTCTTTCGGGACAGTGGCTTTCTTT.

Concerning this clone itself: The junction departs from germline at one end; a sequencing error may be responsible. The genes are TRBV29-1 and TRBJ1-1; no firm D call. Germline V lookup: CDR1 SQVTM, CDR2 ANQGSEA. CDR3 length equals 13 residues. The CDR3 region is CSVVGRENPEAFF. CDR3 DNA sequence: TGCAGCGTCGTGGGTCGGGAGAACCCTGAAGCTTTCTTT.

This clone appeared a single time. The J gene is TRBJ2-7, the V gene TRBV23-1; 7 bases map to TRBD1. TRBV23-1 is an ORF for which the function is uncertain. There are 19 residues in the CDR3. Trimming cost V 2 bases and J 3 bases; bases outside gene matches: 19. CDR3 in DNA: TGCGCCAGCAGTCAAAGGACAGGCCTGCCAACTCAACCCATCTACGAGCAGTACTTC. This encodes CASSQRTGLPTQPIYEQYF.

This chain uses TRBV7-2 with TRBJ1-1; D not certain. CDR3 length equals 13 residues. The V end lost 0 bases, the J end lost 8 bases, and 10 bases lay between the germline ends. Germline V gives CDR1 SGHTA, CDR2 FQGNSA. CDR3 DNA: TGTGCCAGCAGCTTAGCTTTGGTCAGGGAAGCTTTCTTT. Its translation is CASSLALVREAFF.

This sequence joins TRBV30 and TRBJ2-1, with 9 bases aligning to TRBD2. The CDR3 length is 14 residues. Germline V CDR1 and CDR2: GTSNPN, SVGIG (reference sequence). Trimming removed 3 bases from V and 8 bases from J; junction bases left unmatched: 8. The CDR3 region has the DNA TGTGCCTGGAGCACCGGGACTAGCATTGATGAGCAGTTCTTC. Its translation: CAWSTGTSIDEQFF.

The CDR3 loop reads CASSEWAGGINEQFF. The CDR3 coding sequence is TGTGCCAGCAGTGAATGGGCGGGAGGGATAAATGAGCAGTTCTTC. The rearrangement uses TRBV25-1 and TRBJ2-1, with TRBD2 matching over 9 bases. The CDR3 covers 15 residues. Germline-derived CDR1 and CDR2 are MGHDK and SYGVNS. Trimming at V came to 1 base and at J to 7 bases, leaving 5 bases not matched to a gene.